The entry below describes one T cell receptor (beta chain). Its antigen is unknown. Within one base of it there is no much larger clone, and no base qualities were kept. The source of the sample is a study of blood T cells in healthy people across ages (dated by TCRdb to about 2015). About the investigation overall: In model experiments, template switching captured roughly one uniquely barcoded TCR beta cDNA molecule for every two T cells. The donors were divided into four age groups: young (average about 16 years), middle-aged (approximately 39), aged (about 62) and long-lived (about 84). Two additional independent replicas of 1 million unique cDNA reads from the same blood draw were analyzed for two donors (one aged 18 to 30 and one aged 80 or older). Age-related changes in TCR beta repertoire diversity were measured in the study by deep sequencing normalized with unique cDNA molecular identifiers. To avoid experimental bias, donors of different ages were distributed randomly across sequencing lanes.

The method behind the library was 5' RACE. The run used an Illumina HiSeq 2500. A second PCR of 7 to 11 cycles was performed with a sample-barcoded 5' primer and a J-beta primer mix. Each TCR beta cDNA molecule received a unique molecular identifier from a template-switch 5' adaptor carrying 12 random nucleotides. At least 2.5 million CDR3-containing paired-end reads were obtained from each sample. All of the RNA was converted into first-strand cDNA using the Mint cDNA synthesis kit, with a TRBC-specific oligonucleotide serving as the primer. All cDNA was treated with uracil-DNA glycosylase and then went through a first 18-cycle PCR with the universal primers M1SS and BC2_uni_R. The study's processing was this. For normalization, 1 million high-quality reads, each with a distinct molecular identifier, were randomly selected from each sample. Reads with shared molecular identifiers were discarded instead of being binned into consensus sequences. MiTCR, set to a Q25 quality threshold and the strictest error-elimination algorithm, was used for CDR3 identification, clonotype clustering and error correction. A nonparametric unseen species model with Euler transformation was used to estimate lower-bound total TCR beta diversity. TCRdb passed the public sequencing reads through fastp at Q25 and MiXCR, retaining productive beta sequences. Rows are unified per CDR3 protein, each entry keeping the most common DNA and genes. The V and J calls and clone size are TCRdb's, not the authors'. Here the sample has about 1 million distinct CDR3 sequences; 45% occur a single time. The top ten constitute around 18% of the sample.

Systemically healthy Caucasian individuals from Russia, 39 in total and aged about 6 to 95 years, were included as donors. Each donor gave ten milliliters of peripheral blood, collected into EDTA-treated Vacutainer tubes. Ficoll-Paque density-gradient centrifugation was used to isolate PBMCs, with at least 7 million per sample. Trizol reagent was used to extract total RNA from the PBMCs, yielding at least 6 micrograms per sample. Naive CD45RAhigh/CD27high T cell percentages were measured by flow cytometry on a PBMC aliquot from every donor. From the cysteine through the phenylalanine, the CDR3 covers 12 amino acids. Only the CDR3 DNA is retained, 36 bases long and in frame from the first base. After removal of 8 bases from V and 5 bases from J, the junction retains 6 bases not matched to a gene. The CDR1 and CDR2 encoded by the germline V gene are MNHEY and SVGAGI. Broader findings and caveats from the paper: The CMV infection status of donors was not known, potentially confounding age-related changes in expanded clonotypes. Total diversity estimates from one million sequenced T cells were considered lower bounds and underestimates. Bulk unsorted PBMC profiling prevented conclusive comparison of naive and antigen-experienced compartments. As age increased, observed TCR beta diversity per million T cells dropped in a roughly linear way, and a significant reduction was already evident by age 40. The percentage of naive T cells measured by flow cytometry correlated strongly with observed TCR beta diversity. Compared with the aged group, more naive CD4+ T cells, fewer expanded clones and increased TCR diversity were shown by the long-lived group, suggesting age selection.

The origin of this receptor is an older woman in good health. The sequence joins TRBV6-5 to TRBJ2-7; 7 junctional bases match TRBD2. Sequencing was performed on blood. The nucleotides are TGTGCCAGCGGGAGGGCCCCCGACGAGCAGTACTTC. It is translated as CASGRAPDEQYF.